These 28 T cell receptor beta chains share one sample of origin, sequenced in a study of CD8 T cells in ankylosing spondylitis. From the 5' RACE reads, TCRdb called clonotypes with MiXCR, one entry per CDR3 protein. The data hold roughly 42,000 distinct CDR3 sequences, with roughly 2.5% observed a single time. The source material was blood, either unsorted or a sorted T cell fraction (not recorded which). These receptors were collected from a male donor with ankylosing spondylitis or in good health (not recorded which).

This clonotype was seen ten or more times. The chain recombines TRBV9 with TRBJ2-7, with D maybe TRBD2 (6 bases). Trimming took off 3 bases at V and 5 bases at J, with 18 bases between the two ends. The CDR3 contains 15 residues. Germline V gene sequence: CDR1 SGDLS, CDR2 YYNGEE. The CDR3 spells CASSALPGRNHEQYF. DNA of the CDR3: TGTGCCAGCAGCGCCCTCCCAGGGAGGAACCACGAGCAGTACTTC.

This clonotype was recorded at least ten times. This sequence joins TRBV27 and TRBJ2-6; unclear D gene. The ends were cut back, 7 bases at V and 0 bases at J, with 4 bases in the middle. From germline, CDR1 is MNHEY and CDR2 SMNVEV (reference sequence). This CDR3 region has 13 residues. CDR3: CASIYSGANVLTF. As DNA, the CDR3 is TGTGCCAGCATCTACTCTGGGGCCAACGTCCTGACTTTC.

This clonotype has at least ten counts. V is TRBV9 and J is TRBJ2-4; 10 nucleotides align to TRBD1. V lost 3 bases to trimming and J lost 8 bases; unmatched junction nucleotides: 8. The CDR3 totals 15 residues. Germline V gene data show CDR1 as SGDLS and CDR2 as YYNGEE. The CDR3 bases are TGTGCCAGCAGCGAGAGACAGGGGGCCTCGGACATTCAGTACTTC. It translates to CASSERQGASDIQYF.

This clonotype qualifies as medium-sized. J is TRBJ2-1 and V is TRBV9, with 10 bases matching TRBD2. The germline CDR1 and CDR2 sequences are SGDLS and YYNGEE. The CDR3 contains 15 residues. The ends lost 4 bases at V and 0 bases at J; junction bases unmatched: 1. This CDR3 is CASSSSGSSYNEQFF. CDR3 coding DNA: TGTGCCAGCAGCTCTAGCGGGAGCTCCTACAATGAGCAGTTCTTC.

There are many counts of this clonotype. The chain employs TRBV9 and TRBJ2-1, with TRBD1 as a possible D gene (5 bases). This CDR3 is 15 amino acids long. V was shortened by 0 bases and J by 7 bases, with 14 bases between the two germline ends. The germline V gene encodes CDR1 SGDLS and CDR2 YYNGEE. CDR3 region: CASSVGGGNRNEQFF. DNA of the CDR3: TGTGCCAGCAGCGTAGGGGGCGGAAACCGGAATGAGCAGTTCTTC.

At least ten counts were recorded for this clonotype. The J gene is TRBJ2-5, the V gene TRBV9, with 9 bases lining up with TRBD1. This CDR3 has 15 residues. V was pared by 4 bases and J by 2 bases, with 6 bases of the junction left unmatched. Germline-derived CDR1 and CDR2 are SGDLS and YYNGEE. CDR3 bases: TGTGCCAGCAGCCTCGAGGGGACAGGGCAAGAGACCCAGTACTTC. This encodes CASSLEGTGQETQYF.

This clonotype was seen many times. The DNA of the CDR3 is TGTGCCAGCGCACTCATTGACAGGGAAATCAATCAGCCCCAGCATTTT. Its protein is CASALIDREINQPQHF. V gene TRBV25-1 combines with J gene TRBJ1-5; 7 nucleotides agree with TRBD1. This CDR3 is 16 amino acids long. Germline lookup yields CDR1 MGHDK and CDR2 SYGVNS. V gave up 8 bases and J gave up 3 bases; unmatched junction bases: 13.

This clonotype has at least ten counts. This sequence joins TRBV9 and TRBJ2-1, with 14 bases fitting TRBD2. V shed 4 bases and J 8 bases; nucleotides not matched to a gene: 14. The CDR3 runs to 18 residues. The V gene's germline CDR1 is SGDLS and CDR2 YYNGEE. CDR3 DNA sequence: TGTGCCAGCAGCACTCCGGGACTAGCGGGAGTGTCCGCCGATGAGCAGTTCTTC. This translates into CASSTPGLAGVSADEQFF.

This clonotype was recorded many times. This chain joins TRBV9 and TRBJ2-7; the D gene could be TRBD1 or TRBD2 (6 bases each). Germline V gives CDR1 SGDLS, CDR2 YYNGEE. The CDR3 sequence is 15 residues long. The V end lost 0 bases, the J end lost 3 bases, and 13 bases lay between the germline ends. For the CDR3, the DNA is TGTGCCAGCAGCGTAGATTCGGGGGCTCGCTACGAGCAGTACTTC. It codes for CASSVDSGARYEQYF.

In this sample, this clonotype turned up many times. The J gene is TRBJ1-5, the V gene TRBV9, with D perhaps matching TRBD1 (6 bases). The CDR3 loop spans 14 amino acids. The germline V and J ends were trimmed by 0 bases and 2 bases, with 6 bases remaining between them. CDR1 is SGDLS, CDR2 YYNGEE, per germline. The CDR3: CASSVAGGNQPQHF. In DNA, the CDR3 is TGTGCCAGCAGCGTAGCAGGGGGCAATCAGCCCCAGCATTTT.

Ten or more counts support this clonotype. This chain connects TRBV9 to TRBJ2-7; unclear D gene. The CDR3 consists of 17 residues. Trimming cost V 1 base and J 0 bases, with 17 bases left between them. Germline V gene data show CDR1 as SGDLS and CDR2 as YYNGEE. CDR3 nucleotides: TGTGCCAGCAGCGTAACGGCCAGGATAGAGAGCTCCTACGAGCAGTACTTC. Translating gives CASSVTARIESSYEQYF.

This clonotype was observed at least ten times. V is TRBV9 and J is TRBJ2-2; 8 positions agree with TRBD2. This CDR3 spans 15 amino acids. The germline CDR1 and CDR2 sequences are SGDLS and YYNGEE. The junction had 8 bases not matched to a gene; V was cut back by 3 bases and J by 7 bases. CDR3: CASSAAGRAFGELFF. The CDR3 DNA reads TGTGCCAGCAGCGCTGCCGGGAGGGCCTTCGGGGAGCTGTTTTTT.

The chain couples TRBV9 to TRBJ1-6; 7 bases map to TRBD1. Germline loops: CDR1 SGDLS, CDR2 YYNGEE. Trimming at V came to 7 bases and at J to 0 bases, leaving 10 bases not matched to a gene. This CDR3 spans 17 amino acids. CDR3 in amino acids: CASSKTGLSSYNSPLHF. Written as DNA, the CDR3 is TGTGCCAGCTCAAAGACAGGGCTAAGCTCCTATAATTCACCCCTCCACTTT.

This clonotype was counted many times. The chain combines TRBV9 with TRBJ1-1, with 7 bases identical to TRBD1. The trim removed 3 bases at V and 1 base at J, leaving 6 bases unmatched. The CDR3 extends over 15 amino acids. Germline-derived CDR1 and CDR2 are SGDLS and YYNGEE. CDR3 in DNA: TGTGCCAGCAGCGAGGGGGCAGGGGGGAACACTGAAGCTTTCTTT. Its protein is CASSEGAGGNTEAFF.

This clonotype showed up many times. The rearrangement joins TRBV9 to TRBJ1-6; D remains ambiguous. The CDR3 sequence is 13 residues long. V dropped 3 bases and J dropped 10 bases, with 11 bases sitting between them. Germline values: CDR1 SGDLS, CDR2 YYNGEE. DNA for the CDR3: TGTGCCAGCAGCGCCACGGGGAGCTCACCCCTCCACTTT. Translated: CASSATGSSPLHF.

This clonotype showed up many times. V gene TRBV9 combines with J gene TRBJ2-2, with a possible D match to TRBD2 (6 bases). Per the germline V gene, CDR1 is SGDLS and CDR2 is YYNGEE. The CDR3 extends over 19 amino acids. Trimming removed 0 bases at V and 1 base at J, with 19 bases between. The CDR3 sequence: CASSVAGGARWRNTGELFF. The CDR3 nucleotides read TGTGCCAGCAGCGTAGCTGGAGGGGCCCGGTGGAGGAACACCGGGGAGCTGTTTTTT.

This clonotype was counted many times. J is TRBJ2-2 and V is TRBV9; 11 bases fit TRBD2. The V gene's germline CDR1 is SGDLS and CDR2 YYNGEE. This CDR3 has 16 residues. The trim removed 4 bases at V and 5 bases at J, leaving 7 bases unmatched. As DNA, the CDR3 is TGTGCCAGCAGCCCCACTAGCGGGAGCGGTACCGGGGAGCTGTTTTTT. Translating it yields CASSPTSGSGTGELFF.

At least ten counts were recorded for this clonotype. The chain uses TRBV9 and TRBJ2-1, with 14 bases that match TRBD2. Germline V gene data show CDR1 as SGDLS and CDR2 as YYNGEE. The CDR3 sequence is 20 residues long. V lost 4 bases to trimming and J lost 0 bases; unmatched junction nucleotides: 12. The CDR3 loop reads CASSPRLAGGRVPSYNEQFF. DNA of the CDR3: TGTGCCAGCAGCCCTCGACTAGCGGGAGGGCGGGTGCCCTCCTACAATGAGCAGTTCTTC.

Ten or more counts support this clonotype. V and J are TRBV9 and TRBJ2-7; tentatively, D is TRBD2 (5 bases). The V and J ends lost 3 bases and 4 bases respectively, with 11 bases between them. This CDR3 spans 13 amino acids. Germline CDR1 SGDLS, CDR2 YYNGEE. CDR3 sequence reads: CASSEGGPYEQYF. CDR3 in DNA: TGTGCCAGCAGCGAAGGCGGGCCTTACGAGCAGTACTTC. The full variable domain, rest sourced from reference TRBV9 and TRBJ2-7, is DSGVTQTPKHLITATGQRVTLRCSPRSGDLSVYWYQQSLDQGLQFLIQYYNGEERAKGNILERFSAQQFPDLHSELNLSSLELGDSALYFCASSEGGPYEQYFGPGTRLTVT.

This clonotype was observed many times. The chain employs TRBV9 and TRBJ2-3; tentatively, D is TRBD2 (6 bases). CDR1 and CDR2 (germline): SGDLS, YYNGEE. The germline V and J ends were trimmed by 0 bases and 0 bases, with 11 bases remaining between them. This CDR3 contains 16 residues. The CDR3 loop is CASSVGIAASTDTQYF. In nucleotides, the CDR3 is TGTGCCAGCAGCGTAGGAATAGCGGCTAGCACAGATACGCAGTATTTT.

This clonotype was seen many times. The CDR3 protein is CASSVDLLQTEAFF. In DNA, the CDR3 is TGTGCCAGCAGCGTAGACCTGTTACAGACTGAAGCTTTCTTT. The chain has TRBV9 and TRBJ1-1; no definite D call. Trimming left V 0 bases short and J 5 bases short, with 11 bases between. The CDR3 totals 14 residues. Germline CDR1 and CDR2: SGDLS and YYNGEE.

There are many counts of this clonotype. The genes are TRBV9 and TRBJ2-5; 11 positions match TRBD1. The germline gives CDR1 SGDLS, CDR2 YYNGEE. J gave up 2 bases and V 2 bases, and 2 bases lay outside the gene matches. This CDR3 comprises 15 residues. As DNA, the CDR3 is TGTGCCAGCAGCGTCCGGGACAGGGGGCAAGAGACCCAGTACTTC. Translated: CASSVRDRGQETQYF.

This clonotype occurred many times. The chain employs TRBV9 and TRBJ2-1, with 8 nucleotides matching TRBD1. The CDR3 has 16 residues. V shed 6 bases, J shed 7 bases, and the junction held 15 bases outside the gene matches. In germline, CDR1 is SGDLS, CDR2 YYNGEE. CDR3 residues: CASTRYGQGAGNEQFF. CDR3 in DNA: TGTGCCAGCACCCGCTACGGGCAGGGGGCGGGAAATGAGCAGTTCTTC. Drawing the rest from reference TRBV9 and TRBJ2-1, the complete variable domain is DSGVTQTPKHLITATGQRVTLRCSPRSGDLSVYWYQQSLDQGLQFLIQYYNGEERAKGNILERFSAQQFPDLHSELNLSSLELGDSALYFCASTRYGQGAGNEQFFGPGTRLTVL.

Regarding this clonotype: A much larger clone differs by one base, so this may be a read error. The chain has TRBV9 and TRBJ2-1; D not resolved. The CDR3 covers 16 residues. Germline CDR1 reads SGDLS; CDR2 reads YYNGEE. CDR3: CSSSPPPLGFYNEQFF. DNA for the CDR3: TGTTCCAGCAGCCCACCCCCGTTGGGGTTTTACAATGAGCAGTTCTTC.

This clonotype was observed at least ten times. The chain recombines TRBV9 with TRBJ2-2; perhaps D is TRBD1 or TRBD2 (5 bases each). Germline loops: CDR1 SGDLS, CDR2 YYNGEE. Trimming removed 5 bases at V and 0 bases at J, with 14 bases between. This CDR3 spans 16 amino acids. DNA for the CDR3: TGTGCCAGCAGTTCCACCGGGACCACGAACACCGGGGAGCTGTTTTTT. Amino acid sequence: CASSSTGTTNTGELFF.

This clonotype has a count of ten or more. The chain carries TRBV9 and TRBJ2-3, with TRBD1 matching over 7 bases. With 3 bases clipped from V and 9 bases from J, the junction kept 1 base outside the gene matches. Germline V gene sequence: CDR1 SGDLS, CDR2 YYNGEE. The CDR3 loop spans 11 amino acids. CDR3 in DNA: TGTGCCAGCAGCGCGGACAGGACGCAGTATTTT. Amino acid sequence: CASSADRTQYF.

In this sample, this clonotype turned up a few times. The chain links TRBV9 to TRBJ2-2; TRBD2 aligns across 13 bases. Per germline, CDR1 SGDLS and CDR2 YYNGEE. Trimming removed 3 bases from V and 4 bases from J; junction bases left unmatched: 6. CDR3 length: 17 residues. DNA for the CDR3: TGTGCCAGCAGCGGGACTAGCGGGAGACGGGGCACCGGGGAGCTGTTTTTT. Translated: CASSGTSGRRGTGELFF.

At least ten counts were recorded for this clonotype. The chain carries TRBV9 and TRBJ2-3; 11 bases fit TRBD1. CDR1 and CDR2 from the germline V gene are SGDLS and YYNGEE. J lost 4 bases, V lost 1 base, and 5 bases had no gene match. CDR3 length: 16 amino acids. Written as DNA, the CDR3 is TGTGCCAGCAGCGTACGAGGACAGGGGGCATCAGATACGCAGTATTTT. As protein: CASSVRGQGASDTQYF.